This T cell receptor (beta chain) was sequenced during a study of blood T cells in healthy people across ages. Study conclusions and caveats: Researchers report that TCR beta diversity correlated strongly with naive T cell percentage. Per-million-T-cell TCR beta diversity fell roughly linearly with age.

The CDR3 is 12 residues long. Trimming pared 1 base from V and 6 bases from J, leaving 6 bases between. Germline V CDR1 and CDR2: DFQATT, SNEGSKA (reference sequence). As to this clonotype: The antigen is undetermined.

Donors each provided roughly 10 milliliters of peripheral blood. A second PCR of about 6 to 11 cycles used a sample-barcoded 5' primer and a J-beta primer mix. TCRdb processed the 5' RACE reads anew with MiXCR; each CDR3 protein has one entry. Of roughly 1,700,000 distinct CDR3 sequences in the sample, 28% were seen once. The sequenced material came from blood. The chain couples TRBV20-1 to TRBJ2-2; D is unresolved. The sequence was obtained from a woman between 25 and 40 years old in good health. DNA of the CDR3: TGCAGTGCTAGAGGTCTCGCCGGGGAGCTGTTTTTT. This codes for CSARGLAGELFF.